This is a list of T cell receptor beta chains from one sample in a study of radiation and T cells in renal cell carcinoma. Clones were sequenced by immunoSEQ multiplex PCR, and TCRdb holds only the in-frame ones, with some missing. Among some 20,000 clones listed, roughly 60% were seen once. The specimen was tumor tissue, collected from a patient whose treatment was nephrectomy without radiotherapy. The receptor source for this set is a man aged 50-59 years with renal cell carcinoma. Each CDR3 is given with its conserved first and last residue. The order of the fields is D gene, clone size, J gene, CDR3 length, V gene, CDR3 DNA, CDR3 protein. D genes are given only for firm matches. Expanded clones get a size class; other rows say once, few or many, or leave the size out.

-,few,TRBJ1-5,14,TRBV30,TGTGCCTGGAGTGAAGGGCTTGGCAATCAGCCCCAGCATTTT,CAWSEGLGNQPQHF
-,-,TRBJ1-1,15,TRBV6-1,TGTGCCAGCAGACCTTTCGGGGCGCTGAACACTGAAGCTTTCTTT,CASRPFGALNTEAFF
-,-,TRBJ2-3,12,TRBV11-1,TGTGCCAGCAGCTTAAACGTGGATACGCAGTATTTT,CASSLNVDTQYF
-,-,TRBJ2-4,14,TRBV4-1,TGCGCCAGCAGCCAAGAACAGACCAAAAACATTCAGTACTTC,CASSQEQTKNIQYF
-,-,TRBJ1-3,13,TRBV2,TGTGCCAGCACCTCAGACTCTGGAAACACCATATATTTT,CASTSDSGNTIYF
TRBD1,few,TRBJ2-7,16,TRBV7-8,TGTGCCAGCAGCTTATTGGTCGGGACAGGGGGTTACGAGCAGTACTTC,CASSLLVGTGGYEQYF
TRBD2,once,TRBJ2-1,15,TRBV6-1,TGTGCCAGCAGGAGGGAGCTAGCGGGAGGAGGGGAGCAGTTCTTC,CASRRELAGGGEQFF
-,many,TRBJ1-2,14,TRBV4-2,TGTGCCAGCAGCCAAGAAAGGGGATTCTATGGCTACACCTTC,CASSQERGFYGYTF
TRBD1,-,TRBJ1-3,17,TRBV7-9,TGTGCCAGCAGCTTAGACCCCAGGGGGCTAACTGGAAACACCATATATTTT,CASSLDPRGLTGNTIYF
-,-,TRBJ1-2,13,TRBV13,TGTGCAGCGACTACAGGCCCGGGTGGTGGCTACACCTTC,CAATTGPGGGYTF
-,medium-sized,TRBJ2-1,14,TRBV29-1,TGCAGCGTTGATAACCCCCGGCGGGACAATGAGCAGTTCTTC,CSVDNPRRDNEQFF
-,-,TRBJ1-1,11,TRBV12-1,TGTGCCAGCACCGTGACAGATGAAGCTTTCTTT,CASTVTDEAFF
-,few,TRBJ2-6,16,TRBV10-3,TGTGCCATCAGTGAGTTTGGGGGTAGCGGGGCCAACGTCCTGACTTTC,CAISEFGGSGANVLTF
-,once,TRBJ2-1,16,TRBV9,TGTGCCAGCAGCGCCCGAGGGGGGAACTCCTACAATGAGCAGTTCTTC,CASSARGGNSYNEQFF
TRBD1,once,TRBJ1-2,14,TRBV7-3,TGTGCCAGCAGCCCAGGGACAGGGTCCTTTGGCTACACCTTC,CASSPGTGSFGYTF
TRBD1,few,TRBJ2-7,15,TRBV5-6,TGTGCCAGCAGCCCTACCGGGACAGGGATCTACGAGCAGTACTTC,CASSPTGTGIYEQYF
TRBD1,-,TRBJ2-7,15,TRBV19,TGTGCCAGTAGTATAGTAAGGGGGCCCACCTACGAGCAGTACTTC,CASSIVRGPTYEQYF
-,-,TRBJ2-7,14,TRBV6-8,TGTGCCAGCAGTTACGGGGGGCCGGGCTACGAGCAGTACTTC,CASSYGGPGYEQYF
-,-,TRBJ2-2,13,TRBV9,TGTGCCAGCAGCGTAGACGACACCGGGGAGCTGTTTTTT,CASSVDDTGELFF
-,few,TRBJ1-6,15,TRBV6-4,TGTGCCAGCAGAATCGGGACTATCGATAATTCACCCCTCCACTTT,CASRIGTIDNSPLHF
TRBD2,-,TRBJ2-1,16,TRBV7-2,TGTGCCAGCAGCACTCCACTAGCGGGATGGCATGGTGAGCAGTTCTTC,CASSTPLAGWHGEQFF
-,-,TRBJ1-1,14,TRBV30,TGTGCCTGGAGTGTATTGGTACAGAACACTGAAGCTTTCTTT,CAWSVLVQNTEAFF
-,few,TRBJ2-7,12,TRBV30,TGTGCCTGGACCGTCGGCAGAAAGGAGCAGTACTTC,CAWTVGRKEQYF
-,-,TRBJ1-4,15,TRBV6-6,TGTGCCAGCAGTTACTACTCGCAGGTTAGCGAAAAACTGTTTTTT,CASSYYSQVSEKLFF
-,-,TRBJ1-1,16,TRBV27,TGTGCCAGCAGTTTCCAAGCGGACAGAATTAACACTGAAGCTTTCTTT,CASSFQADRINTEAFF
TRBD1,hyperexpanded,TRBJ1-4,15,TRBV4-3,TGCGCCAGCAGCCAAGGGACAGGGCGGGGTGAAAAACTGTTTTTT,CASSQGTGRGEKLFF
-,-,TRBJ2-1,15,TRBV25-1,TGTGCCAGCAGTGAATCGGCCCGGTTGGGGGATGAGCAGTTCTTC,CASSESARLGDEQFF
-,few,TRBJ2-3,15,TRBV7-6,TGTGCCAGCAGCTTAAACGGGTTCTTCACAGATACGCAGTATTTT,CASSLNGFFTDTQYF
TRBD1,-,TRBJ1-5,14,TRBV9,TGTGCCAGCAGCGCGGGGACAGACAATCAGCCCCAGCATTTT,CASSAGTDNQPQHF
-,-,TRBJ2-7,13,TRBV13,TGTGCCAGCAGCTTAGTTGGAACCTACGAGCAGTACTTC,CASSLVGTYEQYF
-,-,TRBJ1-1,13,TRBV11-2,TGTGCCAGCAGCCTTGGACATTACACTGAAGCTTTCTTT,CASSLGHYTEAFF
-,-,TRBJ2-2,16,TRBV5-1,TGCGCCAGCAGCACAACCGGGACAAACGTCGCCGGGGAGCTGTTTTTT,CASSTTGTNVAGELFF
-,-,TRBJ2-3,15,TRBV5-1,TGCGCCAGCAGCTTGGTTCCGGGAAGCACAGATACGCAGTATTTT,CASSLVPGSTDTQYF
TRBD2,-,TRBJ2-7,14,TRBV19,TGTGCCAGTAGTATCGGCGGGAGGTTCTACGAGCAGTACTTC,CASSIGGRFYEQYF
-,-,TRBJ1-5,13,TRBV28,TGTGCCAGCAGTCCGGACAGTAATCAGCCCCAGCATTTT,CASSPDSNQPQHF
-,-,TRBJ2-5,13,TRBV18,TGTGCCAGCTCACCACCGTTGGAAGAGACCCAGTACTTC,CASSPPLEETQYF
-,-,TRBJ2-3,12,TRBV2,TGTGCCAGCAGCCCCCCGGACCTCACGCAGTATTTT,CASSPPDLTQYF
TRBD2,-,TRBJ2-3,15,TRBV28,TGTGCCAGCAGTTCCTTAGCGGGAGTCGCAGATACGCAGTATTTT,CASSSLAGVADTQYF
TRBD1,-,TRBJ2-1,13,TRBV25-1,TGTGCCAGCAGGAGGACAGGGTGGAATGAGCAGTTCTTC,CASRRTGWNEQFF
TRBD2,medium-sized,TRBJ2-3,14,TRBV11-2,TGTGCCAGCAGCTGGGACGGACTAGGGGATACGCAGTATTTT,CASSWDGLGDTQYF
-,-,TRBJ2-7,13,TRBV4-3,TGCGCCAGCAGCCGTGCGGCGGGCTACGAGCAGTACTTC,CASSRAAGYEQYF
TRBD1,-,TRBJ1-6,15,TRBV5-1,TGCGCCAGCACCTCCGGGACAGCGTATAATTCACCCCTCCACTTT,CASTSGTAYNSPLHF
-,-,TRBJ2-1,13,TRBV4-3,TGCGCCAGCAGCCAAGAATCCCAGGATGAGCAGTTCTTC,CASSQESQDEQFF
-,-,TRBJ2-7,15,TRBV13,TGTGCCAGCAGCTTAGGTCAGGGAACCTTCTACGAGCAGTACTTC,CASSLGQGTFYEQYF
TRBD1,-,TRBJ2-7,16,TRBV30,TGTGCCTGGAGTCCTTATGCCGGGACAGGGATATACGAGCAGTACTTC,CAWSPYAGTGIYEQYF
-,-,TRBJ2-1,15,TRBV9,TGTGCCAGCGGCGAAGGCCGGAGCTCCTACAATGAGCAGTTCTTC,CASGEGRSSYNEQFF
TRBD2,-,TRBJ2-2,16,TRBV5-6,TGTGCCAGCAGCTTGGGGATCAGGGAGGGGACCGGGGAGCTGTTTTTT,CASSLGIREGTGELFF
TRBD2,-,TRBJ2-1,15,TRBV6-1,TGTGCCAGCAGTACCCGGACTAGCGGGGGCAATGAGCAGTTCTTC,CASSTRTSGGNEQFF
-,few,TRBJ2-7,12,TRBV11-2,TGTGCCAGCAGCTCGACCCCCTACGAGCAGTACTTC,CASSSTPYEQYF
-,-,TRBJ1-5,15,TRBV19,TGTGCCAGTAGTATAGCCGCTATAGGCAATCAGCCCCAGCATTTT,CASSIAAIGNQPQHF
TRBD2,-,TRBJ2-7,15,TRBV7-9,TGTGCCAGCAGCCCGCGGCGGGGGGGCTTCTACGAGCAGTACTTC,CASSPRRGGFYEQYF
TRBD1,-,TRBJ1-2,14,TRBV10-3,TGTGCCATCAGTGACCCAGGGGGCGCGGGGGGCTACACCTTC,CAISDPGGAGGYTF
TRBD1,-,TRBJ2-3,14,TRBV7-2,TGTGCCAGCAGCTTAGGGACAGGCCAAGATACGCAGTATTTT,CASSLGTGQDTQYF
TRBD1,-,TRBJ2-7,14,TRBV5-1,TGCGCCAGCAGCTTAGGGGGCACTGTGGCCGAGCAGTACTTC,CASSLGGTVAEQYF
-,-,TRBJ1-1,14,TRBV7-2,TGTGCCAGCAGCGGTCGGGGGATAAACACTGAAGCTTTCTTT,CASSGRGINTEAFF